This TCR beta chain originates from a study of shared clonotypes between healthy human individuals. Findings and caveats of the study: With several donors compared, about 5% of naive CD4 clonotypes were shared.

This was a deep-level run. Study processing details: Junction-only sequences without quality scores came from ImmunoSEQ, so filtering differed. Profiled with immunoSEQ multiplex PCR; TCRdb holds only in-frame clones, not every one. The DNA gave D and trimming, while V, J and clone size come from that table. There are approximately 2,300,000 clones in the sample; roughly 92% occur only once, and 0.37% lies in the top ten. The CD4+ fraction was divided into a CD45RA+ naive subset and a CD45RA-negative memory subset. Germline values: CDR1 MGHDK, CDR2 SYGVNS. The CDR3 loop spans 13 amino acids. V was clipped by 5 bases and J by 7 bases, with 12 bases between them. Note on this clone: As yet, its antigen is unknown.

The sample was naive CD4+ T cells from PBMCs. Noted subset: CD45RA+ positively selected. This rearrangement joins TRBV25-1 to TRBJ2-1; possible D gene TRBD2, 6 bases. The TCR was taken from a young man in good health. Some clones in this sample may be carry-over from other donors' samples. CDR3 nucleotides: TGTGCCAGCAGTCACTCGGGAGCGAATGAGCAGTTCTTC. It is translated as CASSHSGANEQFF.